Each of the 27 T cell receptor beta chains below was sequenced from the same sample in a study of CD8 T cells in Susac syndrome. Random-hexamer reverse transcription was applied to roughly 0.5 to 1 ug RNA. Each CDR3 protein is one row after TCRdb ran MiXCR on the immunoSEQ multiplex PCR reads. The data hold about 120,000 distinct CDR3 sequences, with 94% observed a single time. Sequencing used CD4+ T cells from PBMCs. These receptors originate from a human donor in good health.

CDR3 sequence (DNA): TGCGCCAGCAGCTTGGTAGGACAAGGACAAGAGACCCAGTACTTC. Its translation: CASSLVGQGQETQYF. The chain has TRBV5-1 and TRBJ2-5; maybe TRBD1 (5 bases). Germline CDR1 and CDR2: SGHRS and YFSETQ. Trimming left V 0 bases short and J 2 bases short, with 11 bases between. This CDR3 contains 15 residues.

The CDR3 protein is CASGELVGQFF. CDR3 sequence (DNA): TGTGCCAGTGGAGAGTTGGTAGGGCAGTTCTTC. This chain connects TRBV2 to TRBJ2-1; the D is unclear. The ends were cut back, 9 bases at V and 12 bases at J, with 15 bases in the middle. The CDR3 is made up of 11 amino acids. Germline CDR1 and CDR2: SNHLY and FYNNEI.

The rearrangement joins TRBV5-1 to TRBJ2-1; weak D call: TRBD1 (5 bases). Trimming cost V 4 bases and J 7 bases, with 21 bases left between them. This CDR3 contains 16 residues. Germline CDR1 is SGHRS and CDR2 is YFSETQ. This chain's CDR3 is CASSPDEAGPRNEQFF. CDR3 DNA sequence: TGCGCCAGCAGCCCCGACGAGGCAGGGCCTCGGAATGAGCAGTTCTTC.

The chain couples TRBV7-2 to TRBJ2-1; 11 bases agree with TRBD2. Germline assignment: CDR1 SGHTA and CDR2 FQGNSA. With V trimmed by 0 bases and J by 7 bases, 5 bases remained unmatched. There are 16 residues in the CDR3. This chain's CDR3 is CASSLAPSGRWNEQFF. CDR3 DNA: TGTGCCAGCAGCTTAGCGCCTAGCGGGAGGTGGAATGAGCAGTTCTTC.

The chain employs TRBV5-1 and TRBJ2-1; 11 bases fit TRBD2. This CDR3 contains 16 residues. V trimming: 3 bases; J trimming: 7 bases; junction bases outside the gene matches: 9. Germline loops: CDR1 SGHRS, CDR2 YFSETQ. Here the CDR3 reads CASSYPGTSGANEQFF. Here the CDR3 DNA reads TGCGCCAGCAGCTACCCCGGGACTAGCGGTGCGAATGAGCAGTTCTTC.

The chain carries TRBV5-1 and TRBJ1-5, with 8 bases aligning to TRBD1. This CDR3 spans 14 amino acids. Germline values: CDR1 SGHRS, CDR2 YFSETQ. V trimming: 4 bases; J trimming: 7 bases; junction bases outside the gene matches: 7. CDR3 nucleotide sequence: TGCGCCAGCAGCACCGGACAGGGAGACCAGCCCCAGCATTTT. It is translated as CASSTGQGDQPQHF.

This clonotype was seen once. V usage is TRBV12-3 or TRBV12-4 and J usage is TRBJ1-4; D remains ambiguous. Trimming took 3 bases from V and 0 from J, leaving 5 bases between them. This CDR3 has 14 amino acids. CDR3 residues: CASSFSATNEKLFF. CDR3 DNA sequence: TGTGCCAGCAGTTTTAGTGCAACTAATGAAAAACTGTTTTTT.

The genes are TRBV6-6 and TRBJ1-5; 7 bases agree with TRBD1. This CDR3 region has 12 residues. V shed 5 bases and J 7 bases; nucleotides not matched to a gene: 2. Germline CDR1 reads MNHNY; CDR2 reads SVGAGI (reference sequence). This CDR3 is CASSPQGQPQHF. The CDR3 DNA is TGTGCCAGCAGTCCACAGGGGCAGCCCCAGCATTTT.

This chain links TRBV7-9 with TRBJ2-6, with D possibly being TRBD1 (5 bases). Trimming cost V 4 bases and J 0 bases, with 16 bases left between them. Germline CDR1 is SEHNR and CDR2 is FQNEAQ (reference sequence). CDR3 length equals 18 residues. The CDR3, as DNA: TGTGCCAGCAGCTCCCGGGCAGGGTTAGACTCTGGGGCCAACGTCCTGACTTTC. Encoded protein: CASSSRAGLDSGANVLTF.

The J gene is TRBJ1-3, the V gene TRBV6-1; 8 bases are shared with TRBD1. Germline assignment: CDR1 MNHNS and CDR2 SASEGT. The CDR3 covers 16 residues. V was clipped by 8 bases and J by 2 bases; unmatched bases: 11. In DNA form, the CDR3 reads TGTGCCAGCGGGCGTGACAGGGGAGAAGCTGGAAACACCATATATTTT. Protein product: CASGRDRGEAGNTIYF.

The chain combines TRBV3-1 with TRBJ1-1; the D gene is possibly TRBD1 (5 bases). V lost 0 bases and J lost 5, with 7 bases in between. CDR1 and CDR2 from the germline V gene are LGHDT and YNNKEL (reference sequence). CDR3 length: 13 amino acids. CDR3 loop: CASSQDPGTEAFF. In nucleotides, the CDR3 is TGTGCCAGCAGCCAAGATCCAGGGACTGAAGCTTTCTTT.

The genes are TRBV28 and TRBJ2-3; D gene uncertain. The V gene lost 5 bases and the J gene lost 4 bases, with 7 bases spanning the gap. Germline CDR1 and CDR2: MDHEN and SYDVKM. CDR3 length: 12 residues. The DNA of the CDR3 is TGTGCCAGCAGTGTTATAGCAGATACGCAGTATTTT. Amino acid sequence: CASSVIADTQYF.

This chain uses TRBV5-6 with TRBJ2-2; D not certain. The CDR3 covers 14 residues. Germline V gene lookup returns CDR1 SGHDT and CDR2 YYEEEE. V lost 5 bases, J lost 2 bases, and 10 bases lay in between. The CDR3 region has the DNA TGTGCCAGCAGTCCGCAGCCTAACACCGGGGAGCTGTTTTTT. This codes for CASSPQPNTGELFF.

The CDR3 protein is CASSWEGGLAGGSSRDEQFF. As DNA, the CDR3 is TGTGCCAGCAGCTGGGAGGGGGGACTAGCGGGAGGGTCGTCTAGGGATGAGCAGTTCTTC. The chain combines TRBV9 with TRBJ2-1; 16 positions agree with TRBD2. J was trimmed by 8 bases and V by 4 bases; bases with no gene match: 18. Germline CDR1 reads SGDLS; CDR2 reads YYNGEE. The CDR3 is 20 amino acids.

The chain joins TRBV3-1 to TRBJ2-7; 7 bases are shared with TRBD2. This CDR3 contains 14 residues. Germline CDR1 is LGHDT and CDR2 is YNNKEL (reference sequence). Germline trimming cut 0 bases from V and 4 bases from J; bases unmatched to any gene: 3. Written as DNA, the CDR3 is TGTGCCAGCAGCCAAGAACCTAGCGGTTACGAGCAGTACTTC. Encoded protein: CASSQEPSGYEQYF.

The J gene is TRBJ2-3, the V gene TRBV3-1, with 12 bases identical to TRBD1. J lost 7 bases, V lost 1 base, and 3 bases had no gene match. From germline, CDR1 is LGHDT and CDR2 YNNKEL (reference sequence). This CDR3 spans 15 amino acids. This CDR3 reads CASSQAGQGAYTQYF. DNA for the CDR3: TGTGCCAGCAGCCAAGCGGGACAGGGGGCTTATACGCAGTATTTT.

The rearrangement uses TRBV11-1 and TRBJ2-7; no clear D. The CDR3 runs 12 residues. Germline CDR1 SGHAT, CDR2 FQDESV (reference sequence). V shed 5 bases and J shed 0 bases, with 5 bases lying between them. CDR3 in DNA: TGTGCCAGCAGCCCCCCCTCCTACGAGCAGTACTTC. Encoded protein: CASSPPSYEQYF.

J is TRBJ2-3 and V is TRBV7-3, with TRBD1 identical over 9 bases. Looked up from germline, CDR1 is SGHTA and CDR2 is FQGTGA. CDR3 size: 16 residues. The trim removed 3 bases at V and 6 bases at J, leaving 10 bases unmatched. In DNA form, the CDR3 reads TGTGCCAGCAGCTTTACGTCGGGACAGGGAATTGATACGCAGTATTTT. Translation gives CASSFTSGQGIDTQYF. The whole variable domain, remainder taken from reference TRBV7-3 and TRBJ2-3, is GAGVSQTPSNKVTEKGKYVELRCDPISGHTALYWYRQSLGQGPEFLIYFQGTGAADDSGLPNDRFFAVRPEGSVSTLKIQRTERGDSAVYLCASSFTSGQGIDTQYFGPGTRLTVL.

The V gene is TRBV3-1, the J gene TRBJ2-4; 7 bases are a match to TRBD1. Germline V gene data show CDR1 as LGHDT and CDR2 as YNNKEL (reference sequence). The CDR3 is made up of 11 amino acids. The junction had 2 bases not matched to a gene; V was cut back by 3 bases and J by 12 bases. For the CDR3, the DNA is TGTGCCAGCAGCCAGGGGGACAGTCAGTACTTC. It translates to CASSQGDSQYF.

The chain employs TRBV30 and TRBJ2-5; 7 bases line up with TRBD2. Trimming took 3 bases from V and 4 from J; bases not matched to a gene: 8. The CDR3 is 14 residues long. Germline V CDR1 and CDR2: GTSNPN, SVGIG (reference sequence). The CDR3 reads CAWRDRTSGETQYF. CDR3 DNA: TGTGCCTGGAGGGACCGGACTAGTGGAGAGACCCAGTACTTC.

This rearrangement joins TRBV12-3 or TRBV12-4 to TRBJ1-6; 7 bases agree with TRBD1. The ends lost 5 bases at V and 0 bases at J; junction bases unmatched: 10. The CDR3 contains 18 residues. The CDR3 DNA reads TGTGCCAGCAGTCCGGAGGGACAGTCTAGCTCCTATAATTCACCCCTCCACTTT. It yields the protein CASSPEGQSSSYNSPLHF.

This clonotype was picked up one time. The rearrangement joins TRBV28 to TRBJ2-2, with 14 bases identical to TRBD2. The CDR3 contains 19 residues. Germline V lookup: CDR1 MDHEN, CDR2 SYDVKM. J was trimmed by 5 bases and V by 4 bases; bases with no gene match: 12. The CDR3 here is CASSWIPGTSGRKTGELFF. The CDR3 region has the DNA TGTGCCAGCAGTTGGATCCCCGGGACTAGCGGGAGAAAAACCGGGGAGCTGTTTTTT.

The chain uses TRBV28 and TRBJ1-4, with no clear D. CDR3 length equals 13 residues. Germline CDR1 reads MDHEN; CDR2 reads SYDVKM. Trimming took off 2 bases at V and 5 bases at J, with 6 bases between the two ends. The CDR3 here is CASSLGLNEKLFF. CDR3 nucleotides: TGTGCCAGCAGTTTAGGGCTCAATGAAAAACTGTTTTTT. The entire variable domain, with the rest obtained from reference TRBV28 and TRBJ1-4, is as follows: DVKVTQSSRYLVKRTGEKVFLECVQDMDHENMFWYRQDPGLGLRLIYFSYDVKMKEKGDIPEGYSVSREKKERFSLILESASTNQTSMYLCASSLGLNEKLFFGSGTQLSVL.

The sample holds one count of this clonotype. CDR3 region: CASSPPGRSDQETQYF. The CDR3 bases are TGCGCCAGCAGCCCCCCTGGGAGGTCAGACCAAGAGACCCAGTACTTC. The rearrangement joins TRBV5-1 to TRBJ2-5; maybe TRBD2 (6 bases). Trimming pared 4 bases from V and 0 bases from J, leaving 16 bases between. The germline V gene encodes CDR1 SGHRS and CDR2 YFSETQ. There are 16 residues in the CDR3.

The chain carries TRBV24-1 and TRBJ1-5; 10 bases are a match to TRBD1. The J segment lost 2 bases and the V segment lost 2 bases, leaving 2 bases of the junction unmatched. Germline CDR1 is KGHDR and CDR2 is SFDVKD. This CDR3 contains 16 residues. The CDR3 is CATSDSGTGGNQPQHF. In DNA form, the CDR3 reads TGTGCCACCAGTGATTCCGGGACAGGGGGCAATCAGCCCCAGCATTTT.

The V call is TRBV12-3 or TRBV12-4, the J call TRBJ1-1; D gene uncertain. The CDR3 extends over 12 amino acids. Trimming shortened V by 3 bases and J by 4 bases, and 6 bases separated the two germline ends. In DNA, the CDR3 is TGTGCCAGCAGTTTTGTCAGCACTGAAGCTTTCTTT. It yields the protein CASSFVSTEAFF.

The chain carries TRBV29-1 and TRBJ1-1, with 9 bases identical to TRBD1. This CDR3 is built from 13 residues. Trimming at V came to 7 bases and at J to 5 bases, leaving 8 bases not matched to a gene. CDR1 is SQVTM and CDR2 is ANQGSEA in the germline V gene. In DNA, the CDR3 is TGCAGCGCCGGACAGGGGAGAAGGACTGAAGCTTTCTTT. It translates to CSAGQGRRTEAFF.